Shown below are 32 T cell receptor beta chains from a single sample sequenced in a study of blood T cell repertoires in COVID-19. The repertoire was sequenced with immunoSEQ multiplex PCR; TCRdb's copy has only in-frame clones and lacks some. This sample has roughly 110,000 clones, with over 65% found just once. Sample: peripheral blood. Receptors were obtained from a woman between 35 and 50 years old with acute or convalescent COVID-19.

This clone was seen a single time. The chain links TRBV9 to TRBJ2-7; TRBD1 aligns across 12 bases. This CDR3 has 17 amino acids. Germline CDR1 and CDR2: SGDLS and YYNGEE. The junction had 8 bases not matched to a gene; V was cut back by 0 bases and J by 4 bases. The CDR3 reads CASSVDLGQGAGYEQYF. The DNA of the CDR3 is TGTGCCAGCAGCGTAGATTTGGGACAGGGGGCCGGGTACGAGCAGTACTTC.

The chain's CDR3 is CASSIGGANTEAFF. The CDR3 DNA reads TGTGCCAGTAGTATAGGTGGGGCGAACACTGAAGCTTTCTTT. The J gene is TRBJ1-1, the V gene TRBV19, with D perhaps TRBD1 (5 bases). The V end lost 1 base, the J end lost 1 base, and 7 bases lay between the germline ends. Germline V gene lookup returns CDR1 LNHDA and CDR2 SQIVND (reference sequence). This CDR3 contains 14 residues.

The chain carries TRBV9 and TRBJ2-5; D is unresolved. CDR3 length: 14 amino acids. Trimming shortened V by 4 bases and J by 5 bases, and 15 bases separated the two germline ends. Germline loops: CDR1 SGDLS, CDR2 YYNGEE. This CDR3 is CASSTSGVMETQYF. The DNA of the CDR3 is TGTGCCAGCAGCACTTCGGGTGTGATGGAGACCCAGTACTTC.

The rearrangement links TRBV4-3 to TRBJ2-7; tentatively, D is TRBD2 (6 bases). V gave up 1 base and J gave up 8 bases, with 15 bases separating them. Germline V gives CDR1 LGHNA, CDR2 YSLEER. This CDR3 contains 14 residues. The CDR3 here is CASSQGTTLGQQYF. The DNA for the CDR3 is TGCGCCAGCAGCCAAGGGACTACCCTCGGGCAGCAGTACTTC.

This clone is a singleton in its sample. J is TRBJ1-1 and V is TRBV7-9; 7 bases are shared with TRBD1. V lost 7 bases to trimming and J lost 5 bases; unmatched junction nucleotides: 4. The CDR3 runs to 12 residues. Per germline, CDR1 SEHNR and CDR2 FQNEAQ (reference sequence). The CDR3 DNA follows: TGTGCCAGCATCCGACAGGGAACTGAAGCTTTCTTT. This translates into CASIRQGTEAFF.

CDR3 region: CSGGADTQYF. CDR3 nucleotide sequence: TGCAGCGGCGGAGCAGATACGCAGTATTTT. The chain links TRBV29-1 to TRBJ2-3; no clear D. The germline V gene has CDR1 SQVTM and CDR2 ANQGSEA. The CDR3 sequence is 10 residues long. The V end lost 7 bases, the J end lost 4 bases, and 6 bases lay between the germline ends.

This rearrangement joins TRBV30 to TRBJ2-6; maybe TRBD2 (5 bases). The CDR3 runs to 16 residues. CDR1 is GTSNPN, CDR2 SVGIG, per germline (reference sequence). Between the trimmed V and J ends, which lost 0 bases and 1 base, there was a span of 10 bases. In DNA form, the CDR3 reads TGTGCCTGGAGTGTACTGCCGGGGTCTGGGGCCAACGTCCTGACTTTC. Its translation is CAWSVLPGSGANVLTF.

This clone was seen a handful of times. The chain is built from TRBV5-4 and TRBJ1-4, with D possibly being TRBD1 (5 bases). The length of the CDR3 is 14 residues. CDR1 SGHNT and CDR2 YYREEE come from the germline V gene (reference sequence). With 2 bases removed from V and 3 bases from J, the gap between germline ends came to 8 bases. The CDR3 DNA reads as TGTGCCAGCAGCTTACGGGGGGCTAATGAAAAACTGTTTTTT. Translating gives CASSLRGANEKLFF.

The chain is built from TRBV7-2 and TRBJ1-3; D remains unclear. The CDR3 spans 16 residues. Trimming shortened V by 1 base and J by 0 bases, and 10 bases separated the two germline ends. Germline loops: CDR1 SGHTA, CDR2 FQGNSA. CDR3 residues: CASSLVGGRSGNTIYF. As DNA, the CDR3 is TGTGCCAGCAGCTTAGTAGGAGGACGCTCTGGAAACACCATATATTTT.

This clone was counted a single time. The chain links TRBV6-5 to TRBJ1-3, with D perhaps TRBD1 (6 bases). Trimming pared 3 bases from V and 1 base from J, leaving 10 bases between. The CDR3 covers 15 residues. Germline V gives CDR1 MNHEY, CDR2 SVGAGI. CDR3 in amino acids: CASSYKGVSGNTIYF. Here the CDR3 DNA reads TGTGCCAGCAGTTATAAGGGGGTATCTGGAAACACCATATATTTT.

The chain recombines TRBV5-4 with TRBJ1-5; possible D gene TRBD1, 5 bases. This CDR3 has 17 residues. CDR1 SGHNT and CDR2 YYREEE come from the germline V gene (reference sequence). Trimming took 4 bases from V and 1 from J, leaving 18 bases between them. The CDR3 is CASSPAGVPHSNQPQHF. CDR3 coding DNA: TGTGCCAGCAGCCCCGCGGGGGTCCCCCACAGCAATCAGCCCCAGCATTTT.

This rearrangement joins TRBV5-4 to TRBJ2-2; TRBD1 might be the D (5 bases). The CDR3 is 15 amino acids. V shed 0 bases and J shed 3 bases, with 9 bases lying between them. Looked up from germline, CDR1 is SGHNT and CDR2 is YYREEE (reference sequence). The CDR3 is CASSLEQGYTGELFF. The CDR3 DNA reads TGTGCCAGCAGCTTGGAGCAGGGTTACACCGGGGAGCTGTTTTTT.

The rearrangement uses TRBV2 and TRBJ2-7, with D perhaps TRBD2 (5 bases). Germline values: CDR1 SNHLY, CDR2 FYNNEI. The CDR3 loop spans 14 amino acids. V shed 6 bases and J shed 0 bases, with 12 bases lying between them. CDR3 nucleotides: TGTGCCAGCAGGGCCGGGATTAGCTCCTACGAGCAGTACTTC. Protein: CASRAGISSYEQYF. Full variable domain (outside the CDR3, taken from reference TRBV2 and TRBJ2-7): EPEVTQTPSHQVTQMGQEVILRCVPISNHLYFYWYRQILGQKVEFLVSFYNNEISEKSEIFDDQFSVERPDGSNFTLKIRSTKLEDSAMYFCASRAGISSYEQYFGPGTRLTVT.

The gene calls are TRBV5-1 and TRBJ2-2; D remains unclear. CDR1 and CDR2 from the germline V gene are SGHRS and YFSETQ. This CDR3 region has 12 residues. V lost 3 bases and J 7 bases, leaving 7 bases between the germline ends. In DNA form, the CDR3 reads TGCGCCAGCAGCTCCAGGCGCGGGGAGCTGTTTTTT. It encodes CASSSRRGELFF.

The CDR3 nucleotides read TGTGCCAGCAGCTTTTCGGGCGGGAATGGCTACACCTTC. It yields the protein CASSFSGGNGYTF. This chain links TRBV5-6 with TRBJ1-2; no definite D call. The CDR3 length is 13 residues. Germline V gene sequence: CDR1 SGHDT, CDR2 YYEEEE. Deletions cut 2 bases from V and 6 bases from J, with 11 bases between.

This chain joins TRBV20-1 and TRBJ1-1; no clear D. Between the trimmed V and J ends, which lost 6 bases and 5 bases, there was a span of 10 bases. The CDR3 is 11 residues long. CDR1 and CDR2 from the germline V gene are DFQATT and SNEGSKA (reference sequence). Written as DNA, the CDR3 is TGCAGTGCGGGCTCCGGAACTGAAGCTTTCTTT. Protein: CSAGSGTEAFF.

This chain uses TRBV6-5 with TRBJ2-7; tentatively, D is TRBD2 (6 bases). The CDR3 is 12 residues long. The ends were cut back, 7 bases at V and 0 bases at J, with 7 bases in the middle. Germline lookup yields CDR1 MNHEY and CDR2 SVGAGI. The CDR3 spells CASTGSSYEQYF. CDR3 in DNA: TGTGCCAGCACCGGGAGCTCCTACGAGCAGTACTTC.

V and J are TRBV11-2 and TRBJ1-4; D is possibly TRBD1 (6 bases). The CDR3 has 16 amino acids. Germline V gene lookup returns CDR1 SGHAT and CDR2 FQNNGV. Deletions cut 5 bases from V and 5 bases from J, with 18 bases between. CDR3 loop: CASSAYSGTPNEKLFF. The CDR3 DNA follows: TGTGCCAGCAGCGCCTACTCCGGGACACCCAATGAAAAACTGTTTTTT.

The chain couples TRBV7-9 to TRBJ2-6; TRBD1 agrees at 9 bases. This CDR3 spans 19 amino acids. Per the germline V gene, CDR1 is SEHNR and CDR2 is FQNEAQ (reference sequence). J lost 0 bases, V lost 3 bases, and 9 bases had no gene match. The CDR3: CASSLRRTGAFSGANVLTF. The CDR3 coding sequence is TGTGCCAGCAGCTTGCGCCGGACAGGGGCCTTCTCTGGGGCCAACGTCCTGACTTTC.

This sequence joins TRBV19 and TRBJ1-5; 8 bases match TRBD1. J was trimmed by 6 bases and V by 9 bases; bases with no gene match: 10. This CDR3 is built from 14 residues. Per the germline V gene, CDR1 is LNHDA and CDR2 is SQIVND (reference sequence). Written as DNA, the CDR3 is TGTGCCAGCCGAAACCAGGGGGCGGTTCAGCCCCAGCATTTT. Encoded protein: CASRNQGAVQPQHF.

In this sample, this clone turned up a few times. The chain employs TRBV18 and TRBJ1-2, with 7 nucleotides matching TRBD1. The germline CDR1 and CDR2 sequences are KGHSH and LQKENI. The V gene end was trimmed by 6 bases and the J gene end by 3 bases; junction bases not matched to a gene: 7. The CDR3 runs 14 residues. The CDR3 nucleotides read TGTGCCAGCTCCGAGGGACAGCTGCACTATGGCTACACCTTC. It is translated as CASSEGQLHYGYTF.

The V call is TRBV5-6, the J call TRBJ1-5; D is possibly TRBD1 (6 bases). The ends were cut back, 2 bases at V and 6 bases at J, with 12 bases in the middle. Germline CDR1 reads SGHDT; CDR2 reads YYEEEE. There are 14 residues in the CDR3. The CDR3 here is CASSFTGNGQPQHF. The CDR3 DNA follows: TGTGCCAGCAGCTTTACAGGGAACGGTCAGCCCCAGCATTTT. Together with reference TRBV5-6 and TRBJ1-5, the CDR3 gives the full variable domain: DAGVTQSPTHLIKTRGQQVTLRCSPKSGHDTVSWYQQALGQGPQFIFQYYEEEERQRGNFPDRFSGHQFPNYSSELNVNALLLGDSALYLCASSFTGNGQPQHFGDGTRLSIL.

The V and J genes are TRBV19 and TRBJ2-2; the D is unclear. The V end was cut by 5 bases, the J end by 5 bases, with 18 bases between. Germline V gives CDR1 LNHDA, CDR2 SQIVND (reference sequence). The CDR3 consists of 16 residues. This CDR3 reads CASSSTATRLTGELFF. The DNA for the CDR3 is TGTGCCAGTAGTTCGACCGCAACCAGACTGACCGGGGAGCTGTTTTTT.

V is TRBV27 and J is TRBJ2-6; 7 bases map to TRBD1. CDR3 size: 15 residues. Germline V gene data show CDR1 as MNHEY and CDR2 as SMNVEV (reference sequence). J was trimmed by 3 bases and V by 6 bases; bases with no gene match: 5. CDR3 in amino acids: CASRLQGFGANVLTF. The DNA for the CDR3 is TGTGCCAGCAGATTACAGGGGTTTGGGGCCAACGTCCTGACTTTC.

The chain has TRBV19 and TRBJ1-3; 8 nucleotides match TRBD1. The CDR3 is made up of 15 amino acids. Trimming cost V 4 bases and J 7 bases; bases outside gene matches: 9. Germline V CDR1 and CDR2: LNHDA, SQIVND (reference sequence). DNA for the CDR3: TGTGCCAGTAGTAAGACAGGGGAACCCCCGAACACCATATATTTT. Translated: CASSKTGEPPNTIYF. The full variable domain, in which reference TRBV19 and TRBJ1-3 provide the parts outside the CDR3, is DGGITQSPKYLFRKEGQNVTLSCEQNLNHDAMYWYRQDPGQGLRLIYYSQIVNDFQKGDIAEGYSVSREKKESFPLTVTSAQKNPTAFYLCASSKTGEPPNTIYFGEGSWLTVV.

The rearrangement joins TRBV3-1 (or the pseudogene TRBV3-2) to TRBJ1-3; tentative D call: TRBD1 (6 bases). The CDR3 sequence is 13 residues long. Germline CDR1 LGHDT, CDR2 YNNKEL (reference sequence). Trimming left V 8 bases short and J 1 base short, with 9 bases between. CDR3 DNA: TGTGCCAGCCAACAGGGTTCTGGAAACACCATATATTTT. This encodes CASQQGSGNTIYF.

The chain uses TRBV6-5 and TRBJ2-7, with a possible D match to TRBD2 (5 bases). Germline CDR1 is MNHEY and CDR2 is SVGAGI. The V gene lost 0 bases and the J gene lost 5 bases, with 14 bases spanning the gap. The CDR3 has 15 residues. The CDR3 spells CASSYSIPSRDEQYF. In DNA form, the CDR3 reads TGTGCCAGCAGTTACTCGATTCCGTCGAGGGACGAGCAGTACTTC.

This sequence joins TRBV12-3 or TRBV12-4 and TRBJ2-7; D unclear. V lost 4 bases, J lost 1 base, and 8 bases lay in between. This CDR3 region has 13 residues. CDR3 loop: CASSWQNSYEQYF. The CDR3 bases are TGTGCCAGCAGTTGGCAGAATTCCTACGAGCAGTACTTC.

The chain joins TRBV7-3 to TRBJ2-3; TRBD2 matches at 9 bases. The CDR3 extends over 17 amino acids. Germline loops: CDR1 SGHTA, CDR2 FQGTGA. The junction had 6 bases not matched to a gene; V was cut back by 0 bases and J by 2 bases. CDR3 in DNA: TGTGCCAGCAGCTTAACGTTGCGGGGGGGCGTCACAGATACGCAGTATTTT. Protein: CASSLTLRGGVTDTQYF. The whole variable domain, filled in from reference TRBV7-3 and TRBJ2-3, reads GAGVSQTPSNKVTEKGKYVELRCDPISGHTALYWYRQSLGQGPEFLIYFQGTGAADDSGLPNDRFFAVRPEGSVSTLKIQRTERGDSAVYLCASSLTLRGGVTDTQYFGPGTRLTVL.

The gene calls are TRBV7-2 and TRBJ1-2, with 9 positions matching TRBD1. Germline trimming cut 1 base from V and 8 bases from J; bases unmatched to any gene: 5. There are 14 residues in the CDR3. From germline, CDR1 is SGHTA and CDR2 FQGNSA. CDR3 region: CASSLVTGGDGYTF. The CDR3 DNA is TGTGCCAGCAGCTTAGTAACAGGGGGCGACGGCTACACCTTC. Together with reference TRBV7-2 and TRBJ1-2, the CDR3 gives the full variable domain: GAGVSQSPSNKVTEKGKDVELRCDPISGHTALYWYRQSLGQGLEFLIYFQGNSAPDKSGLPSDRFSAERTGGSVSTLTIQRTQQEDSAVYLCASSLVTGGDGYTFGSGTRLTVV.

A remark on this clone: The junction does not match germline at one end; this may be a read error. The chain is built from TRBV7-2 and TRBJ2-3, with 11 bases lining up with TRBD2. Looked up from germline, CDR1 is SGHTA and CDR2 is FQGNSA. The CDR3 covers 17 residues. DNA of the CDR3: TGTGCCAGCAGCGCTCGCTCTAGCGGGGGGCGCACGGATACGCAGTATTTT. Protein product: CASSARSSGGRTDTQYF.

This clone was detected a few times. V gene TRBV5-1 combines with J gene TRBJ1-5; perhaps TRBD1 as D (6 bases). With 0 bases removed from V and 4 bases from J, the gap between germline ends came to 8 bases. The germline V gene encodes CDR1 SGHRS and CDR2 YFSETQ. The CDR3 has 14 amino acids. CDR3 DNA: TGCGCCAGCAGCTTGGGACAGGAGAATCAGCCCCAGCATTTT. Protein product: CASSLGQENQPQHF.